Below, one T cell receptor (beta chain) is given with its context. Its specificity is not known. Every TCR beta cDNA library bore unique molecular identifiers. TCRdb fed the PCR reads into MiXCR, producing one record per CDR3 protein. The sample holds 450,000 to 700,000 distinct CDR3 sequences, around 40% seen once. V trimming: 5 bases; J trimming: 5 bases; junction bases outside the gene matches: 8. Germline CDR1 and CDR2: DFQATT and SNEGSKA (reference sequence). The CDR3 sequence is 15 residues long. The data were obtained in a study of post-analysis software for immune sequencing data. On the study more broadly: Recorded subtypes: relapsing-remitting, secondary progressive, progressive-relapsing; some patients unannotated. Study-level results: Significantly lower normalized Chao1 diversity was found in patients with multiple sclerosis relative to controls. TRBV5-6, TRBV5-1 and TRBV20-1 were among five TRBV segments more frequent in patients than controls. Under F measure analysis, samples from one preparation batch co-clustered strongly.

The chain recombines TRBV20-1 with TRBJ2-5; 13 positions match TRBD2. Sequencing used blood. The TCR sequence derives from a girl aged 10 to 17 with multiple sclerosis. The CDR3 loop reads CSAGGLAGYGETQYF. The CDR3 DNA reads TGCAGTGCTGGGGGACTAGCGGGGTATGGGGAGACCCAGTACTTC.